This record looks at one T cell receptor (beta chain) sequence and its context. Its matching antigen is unknown. The record originates from a study of T cell responses to AZD1222 COVID-19 vaccine. V lost 6 bases, J lost 4 bases, and 11 bases lay in between. Germline CDR1 and CDR2: LNHDA and SQIVND (reference sequence). The CDR3 contains 13 residues. Study-level points and caveats: All repertoire sampling was performed exclusively after the peak T cell response. Spike-specific TCR breadth and depth both grew after two AZD1222 doses. The number of AZD1222 recipients seropositive at baseline was only five or six.

Here immunoSEQ multiplex PCR was the method, and the copy in TCRdb shows in-frame clones only, minus some. The sample lists 59,000 or so clones; approximately 79% were seen once. The chain uses TRBV19 and TRBJ2-3; weak D call: TRBD1 (6 bases). This specimen was peripheral blood, taken on day 0 of AZD1222 vaccination. This TCR was sampled from an adult in good health. The CDR3 DNA sequence: TGTGCCAGTAGCCTAACAGGGTCAGATACGCAGTATTTT. This codes for CASSLTGSDTQYF. Drawing the rest from reference TRBV19 and TRBJ2-3, the complete variable domain is DGGITQSPKYLFRKEGQNVTLSCEQNLNHDAMYWYRQDPGQGLRLIYYSQIVNDFQKGDIAEGYSVSREKKESFPLTVTSAQKNPTAFYLCASSLTGSDTQYFGPGTRLTVL.